Listed below are T cell receptor beta chains from one sample, sequenced in a study of T cells in Graves' hyperthyroidism and ophthalmopathy. A single record per CDR3 protein comes from TCRdb applying MiXCR to the multiplex PCR reads. The data show roughly 380,000 distinct CDR3 sequences, approximately 15% seen once. Sequencing was carried out using blood. The receptor set was obtained from a woman aged 60 to 75 with Graves' hyperthyroidism. Both conserved end residues are part of each CDR3. A D gene is named only where the DNA matches it firmly. Only some rows state a clone size, as once, few, many or a class for expanded clones.

V gene	clone size	J gene	D gene	CDR3 length	CDR3 protein	CDR3 DNA
TRBV28	many	TRBJ2-6	-	14	CASSFSPGANVLTF	TGTGCCAGCAGTTTCAGCCCTGGGGCCAACGTCCTGACTTTC
TRBV6-2/TRBV6-3	few	TRBJ2-2	-	16	CASSTPGRLNTGELFF	TGTGCCAGCAGTACCCCGGGACGGCTGAACACCGGGGAGCTGTTTTTT
TRBV29-1	many	TRBJ1-1	-	13	CSARAGQDTEAFF	TGCAGCGCCCGGGCAGGGCAGGACACTGAAGCTTTCTTT
TRBV6-1	few	TRBJ2-2	TRBD1	15	CASSQTGGGTGELFF	TGTGCCAGCAGCCAGACAGGGGGCGGCACCGGGGAGCTGTTTTTT
TRBV11-3	-	TRBJ2-1	-	15	CASSLVSGSAEEQFF	TGTGCCAGCAGCTTAGTGTCGGGGAGTGCGGAAGAGCAGTTCTTC
TRBV5-1	many	TRBJ2-7	-	12	CASSSLNYEQYF	TGCGCCAGCAGCTCTCTAAACTACGAGCAGTACTTC
TRBV24-1	-	TRBJ2-3	-	15	CATSDLGDGADTQYF	TGTGCCACCAGTGATTTAGGAGACGGCGCAGATACGCAGTATTTT
TRBV18	many	TRBJ2-1	TRBD2	13	CASSHTSDNEQFF	TGTGCCAGCTCACACACTAGCGACAATGAGCAGTTCTTC
TRBV11-2	-	TRBJ2-7	TRBD1	16	CASSSDPGQGTGEQYF	TGTGCCAGCAGCTCGGATCCGGGACAGGGGACGGGTGAGCAGTACTTC
TRBV2	many	TRBJ2-7	TRBD2	14	CASNLAGDGYEQYF	TGTGCCAGCAACCTAGCGGGAGATGGTTACGAGCAGTACTTC
TRBV27	many	TRBJ1-2	-	13	CASSSDRDRGYTF	TGTGCCAGCAGTTCAGACAGAGATAGGGGCTACACCTTC
TRBV6-2/TRBV6-3	many	TRBJ2-2	-	13	CASRPQGTGELFF	TGTGCCAGCAGGCCTCAGGGGACCGGGGAGCTGTTTTTT
TRBV5-1	many	TRBJ1-3	-	13	CASRSAVGNTIYF	TGCGCCAGCAGGTCGGCAGTTGGAAACACCATATATTTT
TRBV18	many	TRBJ1-1	-	15	CASSPPGPRNTEAFF	TGTGCCAGCTCACCACCGGGACCGAGGAACACTGAAGCTTTCTTT
TRBV19	few	TRBJ2-1	TRBD1	14	CATRDRASYNEQFF	TGTGCCACCCGGGACAGGGCCTCCTACAATGAGCAGTTCTTC
TRBV7-9	-	TRBJ2-1	TRBD2	16	CASSSYPAGARGEQFF	TGTGCCAGCAGCTCGTATCCAGCGGGAGCACGGGGTGAGCAGTTCTTC
TRBV12-3/TRBV12-4	-	TRBJ2-1	TRBD2	17	CASSSLLAGGDYNEQFF	TGTGCCAGCAGTTCCCTACTAGCGGGAGGGGACTACAATGAGCAGTTCTTC
TRBV10-3	-	TRBJ1-2	-	14	CAISEGRGNYGYTF	TGTGCCATCAGTGAGGGACGGGGGAACTATGGCTACACCTTC
TRBV3-1	many	TRBJ2-1	TRBD2	16	CASSQESIGGGDEQFF	TGTGCCAGCAGCCAAGAAAGTATTGGGGGAGGGGACGAGCAGTTCTTC
TRBV15	-	TRBJ2-5	-	13	CATSRGEKETQYF	TGTGCCACCAGCAGAGGCGAGAAAGAGACCCAGTACTTC
TRBV7-8	many	TRBJ2-1	TRBD2	14	CASSLSGGPNEQFF	TGTGCCAGCAGCTTATCGGGGGGTCCCAATGAGCAGTTCTTC
TRBV20-1	many	TRBJ2-5	TRBD2	14	CSARPLAGVETQYF	TGCAGTGCTAGACCTCTAGCGGGAGTAGAGACCCAGTACTTC
TRBV30	-	TRBJ1-3	-	16	CAWRALQESSGNTIYF	TGTGCCTGGAGAGCCCTACAGGAGAGCTCTGGAAACACCATATATTTT
TRBV4-2	many	TRBJ2-3	TRBD2	17	CASSQGVRGRATDTQYF	TGTGCCAGCAGCCAAGGGGTGCGCGGGAGAGCCACAGATACGCAGTATTTT
TRBV9	once	TRBJ1-6	-	12	CASSSVGGPLHF	TGTGCCAGCAGCTCGGTTGGCGGACCCCTCCACTTT
TRBV12-3/TRBV12-4	many	TRBJ1-2	-	13	CASSRIGANGYTF	TGTGCCAGCAGTAGAATAGGGGCCAATGGCTACACCTTC
TRBV2	many	TRBJ2-3	TRBD2	20	CASSHPTSGSGTPWGDTQYF	TGTGCCAGCAGTCACCCGACTAGCGGGAGTGGGACCCCTTGGGGAGATACGCAGTATTTT
TRBV5-5	few	TRBJ1-2	TRBD1	14	CASSIGTANYGYTF	TGTGCCAGCAGCATCGGGACAGCCAACTATGGCTACACCTTC
TRBV7-8	many	TRBJ2-1	TRBD2	16	CASSSLAGSSYNEQFF	TGTGCCAGCAGCTCACTAGCGGGAAGCTCCTACAATGAGCAGTTCTTC
TRBV5-6	-	TRBJ2-4	-	14	CASSTGDSKNIQYF	TGTGCCAGCAGCACGGGGGACAGTAAAAACATTCAGTACTTC
TRBV20-1	-	TRBJ1-5	-	15	CSAAGGGARGQPQHF	TGCAGTGCCGCTGGGGGGGGGGCGCGAGGTCAGCCCCAGCATTTT
TRBV18	many	TRBJ1-4	TRBD1	16	CASSLQTGKAGEKLFF	TGTGCCAGCTCACTACAGACAGGGAAGGCAGGTGAAAAACTGTTTTTT
TRBV20-1	many	TRBJ2-7	-	14	CSARAAGITYEQYF	TGCAGTGCGAGAGCGGCGGGGATTACCTACGAGCAGTACTTC
TRBV7-9	-	TRBJ2-7	-	14	CASSFGGAGDEQYF	TGTGCCAGCAGCTTTGGCGGGGCTGGCGACGAGCAGTACTTC
TRBV6-6	few	TRBJ1-5	-	17	CASSYSKSAASIRPQHF	TGTGCCAGCAGTTACTCGAAGTCGGCGGCCTCGATCAGGCCCCAGCATTTT
TRBV30	-	TRBJ2-7	TRBD1	14	CAWSPGTGGPEQYF	TGTGCCTGGAGTCCCGGGACAGGGGGGCCTGAGCAGTACTTC
TRBV20-1	many	TRBJ2-3	TRBD1	17	CSATPGQGTSSTDTQYF	TGCAGTGCCACACCGGGACAGGGGACTTCTAGCACAGATACGCAGTATTTT
TRBV11-2	many	TRBJ2-5	TRBD2	15	CASSLDGGAQETQYF	TGTGCCAGCAGCCTCGACGGGGGGGCTCAAGAGACCCAGTACTTC
TRBV6-5	many	TRBJ2-3	TRBD2	18	CASSYDLGLAGEVDTQYF	TGTGCCAGCAGTTACGACCTGGGACTAGCGGGAGAGGTAGATACGCAGTATTTT
TRBV6-2/TRBV6-3	-	TRBJ2-2	-	12	CASSYADGELFF	TGTGCCAGCAGTTACGCGGACGGGGAGCTGTTTTTT
TRBV11-3	few	TRBJ1-2	-	12	CASGSSPYGYTF	TGTGCCAGCGGGAGCAGCCCCTATGGCTACACCTTC
TRBV9	many	TRBJ2-3	-	15	CASSVSFTSTDTQYF	TGTGCCAGCAGCGTAAGCTTTACTAGCACAGATACGCAGTATTTT
TRBV2	many	TRBJ1-6	TRBD1	15	CASSEARGRNSPLHF	TGTGCCAGCAGTGAAGCGAGGGGGCGCAATTCACCCCTCCACTTT
TRBV6-1	many	TRBJ1-2	-	14	CASSDWGQTYGYTF	TGTGCCAGCAGTGATTGGGGGCAGACCTATGGCTACACCTTC